The sequence of this TCR beta chain was determined in a study of response to subunit inactivated influenza vaccine. This clonotype occurred a few times. Its specificity is not known. Regarding the study as a whole: New T cells are recruited in small numbers by each seasonal influenza vaccination, according to the authors' suggestion.

MiXCR, run by TCRdb on the RT-PCR reads, gives a single entry per CDR3 protein. This table holds about 190,000 distinct CDR3 sequences, over 13% found once. Sequences were derived from CD8+ T cells sorted from PBMCs, sampled 4 to 6 days after vaccination. The sequence was collected from a man aged 50 to 60 who received an inactivated influenza vaccine.

DNA of the CDR3: TGTGCCAGCAGTTTATCAGGGGGCGGAAATTCACCCCTCCACTTT. It yields the protein CASSLSGGGNSPLHF. The chain carries TRBV7-9 and TRBJ1-6, with 8 bases aligning to TRBD1. From germline, CDR1 is SEHNR and CDR2 FQNEAQ (reference sequence). The ends lost 6 bases at V and 7 bases at J; junction bases unmatched: 8. This CDR3 contains 15 residues.